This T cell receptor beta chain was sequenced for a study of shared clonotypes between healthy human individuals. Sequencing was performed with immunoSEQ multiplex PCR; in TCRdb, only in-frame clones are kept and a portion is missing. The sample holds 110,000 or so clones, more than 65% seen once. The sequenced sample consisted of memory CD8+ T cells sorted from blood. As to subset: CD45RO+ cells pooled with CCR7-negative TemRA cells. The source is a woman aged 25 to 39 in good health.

CDR3 region: CASSLDRASGNTIYF. The DNA for the CDR3 is TGTGCCAGCAGCTTAGATAGAGCCTCTGGAAACACCATATATTTT. The chain links TRBV7-2 to TRBJ1-3; the D is unclear. The CDR3 has 15 residues. Trimming shortened V by 1 base and J by 0 bases, and 7 bases separated the two germline ends. The germline V gene has CDR1 SGHTA and CDR2 FQGNSA.